This record covers a single TCR beta chain. What it binds is not known. The data were obtained in a study of cytomegalovirus exposure and HLA in healthy donors. Study in general: A prior analysis found 100 million to 140 million unique TCR beta sequences from 170 million or so T cells. Regarding the study as a whole: Cytomegalovirus association was assigned to about 150 TCR beta chains.

Donors had nominal health at sampling but likely had unrecorded immune exposures. Primers included in the PCR were 60 Vbeta and 13 Jbeta primers. Using immunoSEQ multiplex PCR, the repertoire was profiled, and TCRdb retains in-frame clones only, with some absent. The table lists 150,000 to 200,000 clones, about 80% of them singletons. The CDR3 extends over 15 amino acids. Trimming cost V 3 bases and J 0 bases; bases outside gene matches: 4. Germline V gives CDR1 ENHRY, CDR2 SYGVKD. The sequenced material came from PBMCs. The rearrangement links TRBV10-3 to TRBJ2-7, with 8 bases aligning to TRBD2. This clonotype originated in a man aged 35-49 years in good health and CMV-seropositive. The CDR3 is CAISDPTSGSYEQYF. In DNA form, the CDR3 reads TGTGCCATCAGTGATCCCACTAGCGGCTCCTACGAGCAGTACTTC.